This paragraph reports one T cell receptor beta chain. The data are from a study of radiotherapy plus CTLA-4 blockade in lung cancer. Generated by immunoSEQ multiplex PCR, the TCRdb table keeps only in-frame clones and is missing some. The sample holds roughly 40,000 clones, 60% to 80% seen once. The germline V and J ends were trimmed by 0 bases and 5 bases, with 5 bases remaining between them. The CDR3 is made up of 13 amino acids. Germline-derived CDR1 and CDR2 are PRHDT and FYEKMQ (reference sequence). The V gene is TRBV13, the J gene TRBJ1-5, with D hard to call. Sample: peripheral blood, taken from a patient treated with radiotherapy plus ipilimumab. The receptor comes from a human donor with non-small cell lung cancer that progressed on radiotherapy plus ipilimumab. The CDR3 reads CASSLGGDQPQHF. The CDR3, as DNA: TGTGCCAGCAGCTTAGGAGGAGATCAGCCCCAGCATTTT.